The 27 T cell receptor beta chains below come from one sample, sequenced in a study of CD8 T cells in Susac syndrome. The RNA, about 0.45 to 1 ug, was put through reverse transcription using random hexamers. TCRdb reanalysed the immunoSEQ multiplex PCR reads using MiXCR and keeps one entry per CDR3 protein. The sample has more than 250,000 distinct CDR3 sequences, 92% seen once. The sequenced sample consisted of CD4+ T cells from PBMCs. The source is a human donor with multiple sclerosis.

V usage is TRBV12-3 or TRBV12-4 and J usage is TRBJ1-3; D call uncertain. CDR3 length: 12 residues. The germline V and J ends were trimmed by 6 bases and 2 bases, with 5 bases remaining between them. DNA for the CDR3: TGTGCCAGCAGGCTAGCTGGAAACACCATATATTTT. Its protein product is CASRLAGNTIYF.

V and J are TRBV20-1 and TRBJ1-5; D perhaps matches TRBD1 (5 bases). This CDR3 is 12 amino acids long. V lost 6 bases to trimming and J lost 5 bases, with 11 bases between them. Germline V gene lookup returns CDR1 DFQATT and CDR2 SNEGSKA (reference sequence). The CDR3 is CSAITRDQPQHF. CDR3 DNA sequence: TGCAGTGCGATCACCAGGGATCAGCCCCAGCATTTT.

The J gene is TRBJ1-1, the V gene TRBV2; D gene uncertain. CDR3 size: 10 residues. Deletions cut 7 bases from V and 10 bases from J, with 10 bases between. Germline V gene lookup returns CDR1 SNHLY and CDR2 FYNNEI. Here the CDR3 DNA reads TGTGCCAGCAATGATGCCGGAGCTTTCTTT. Translation gives CASNDAGAFF.

The chain couples TRBV7-3 to TRBJ2-5; D possibly corresponds to TRBD2 (5 bases). CDR1 is SGHTA, CDR2 FQGTGA, per germline. V was clipped by 3 bases and J by 4 bases, with 12 bases between them. There are 14 residues in the CDR3. DNA of the CDR3: TGTGCCAGCAGCTTCAACGGAGGAGGAGAGACCCAGTACTTC. It codes for CASSFNGGGETQYF.

The genes are TRBV27 and TRBJ1-5; D ambiguous. Trimming removed 2 bases from V and 5 bases from J, with 7 bases in between. Germline V CDR1 and CDR2: MNHEY, SMNVEV (reference sequence). There are 13 residues in the CDR3. CDR3 bases: TGTGCCAGCAGTTTAATTCCCGATCAGCCCCAGCATTTT. It is translated as CASSLIPDQPQHF.

The CDR3 bases are TGTGCCAGCAGGTCGAAACGGACTAGCGGGAGCCACGAGCAGTACTTC. Amino acids: CASRSKRTSGSHEQYF. The chain uses TRBV6-2 or TRBV6-3 and TRBJ2-7; 13 nucleotides align to TRBD2. V gave up 6 bases and J gave up 5 bases; unmatched junction bases: 10. The CDR3 length is 16 residues. Germline CDR1 is MNHEY and CDR2 is SVGEGT.

The genes are TRBV7-3 and TRBJ2-3; 8 bases are a match to TRBD2. Per germline, CDR1 SGHTA and CDR2 FQGTGA. The CDR3 totals 15 residues. J gave up 4 bases and V 1 base, and 4 bases lay outside the gene matches. The CDR3 nucleotides read TGTGCCAGCAGCTTAAACGGGGGGGCCCCAGATACGCAGTATTTT. Translation: CASSLNGGAPDTQYF.

V is TRBV15 and J is TRBJ2-1; D possibly corresponds to TRBD1 (6 bases). CDR1 and CDR2 from the germline V gene are LNHNV and YYDKDF (reference sequence). The CDR3 extends over 16 amino acids. V was clipped by 0 bases and J by 7 bases, with 16 bases between them. The CDR3, as DNA: TGTGCCACCAGCAGAGACCCTGGGGGCGGCTTGAATGAGCAGTTCTTC. It translates to CATSRDPGGGLNEQFF.

The chain has TRBV5-4 and TRBJ2-1; D perhaps matches TRBD1 (5 bases). The V gene lost 0 bases and the J gene lost 6 bases, with 10 bases spanning the gap. The CDR3 loop spans 14 amino acids. The germline V gene has CDR1 SGHNT and CDR2 YYREEE (reference sequence). DNA of the CDR3: TGTGCCAGCAGCTTGGCCAGGCAGGGCAATGAGCAGTTCTTC. This encodes CASSLARQGNEQFF.

The rearrangement joins TRBV6-2 or TRBV6-3 to TRBJ2-4; 10 nucleotides match TRBD2. Looked up from germline, CDR1 is MNHEY and CDR2 is SVGEGT. This CDR3 has 14 residues. After removal of 5 bases from V and 6 bases from J, the junction contained 4 bases not matched to a gene. Here the CDR3 reads CASSPLAGGNIQYF. CDR3 DNA: TGTGCCAGCAGTCCATTAGCGGGAGGAAACATTCAGTACTTC.

The V call is TRBV12-3 or TRBV12-4, the J call TRBJ1-1; D is uncertain. CDR3 size: 14 residues. V lost 7 bases to trimming and J lost 11 bases, with 23 bases between them. Here the CDR3 reads CASTPGTQPGWAFF. The CDR3 region has the DNA TGTGCCAGCACCCCGGGCACACAACCAGGTTGGGCTTTCTTT.

V usage is TRBV3-1 and J usage is TRBJ2-5; no clear D gene. V was clipped by 0 bases and J by 2 bases, with 7 bases between them. The CDR3 consists of 14 residues. The germline gives CDR1 LGHDT, CDR2 YNNKEL (reference sequence). In nucleotides, the CDR3 is TGTGCCAGCAGCCAAGACTACTTTCAAGAGACCCAGTACTTC. Its translation is CASSQDYFQETQYF.

The rearrangement uses TRBV30 and TRBJ2-6; D not resolved. The CDR3 runs to 15 residues. CDR1 is GTSNPN and CDR2 is SVGIG in the germline V gene (reference sequence). The V and J ends lost 0 bases and 2 bases respectively, with 8 bases between them. This chain's CDR3 is CAWSVLTAGANVLTF. CDR3 bases: TGTGCCTGGAGTGTTTTAACTGCTGGGGCCAACGTCCTGACTTTC.

The chain combines TRBV6-2 or TRBV6-3 with TRBJ1-1; 7 nucleotides agree with TRBD1. V shed 6 bases and J 3 bases; nucleotides not matched to a gene: 10. Looked up from germline, CDR1 is MNHEY and CDR2 is SVGEGT. This CDR3 is 15 amino acids long. The CDR3 region has the DNA TGTGCCAGCAGACCTTACAGGGGCGGAGACACTGAAGCTTTCTTT. Protein product: CASRPYRGGDTEAFF.

The chain's CDR3 is CASSRPGLAGRETQYF. CDR3 nucleotide sequence: TGTGCCAGCAGCCGACCGGGACTAGCGGGACGGGAGACCCAGTACTTC. The V gene is TRBV14, the J gene TRBJ2-5, with 13 nucleotides matching TRBD2. Germline V CDR1 and CDR2: SGHDN, FVKESK. J lost 5 bases, V lost 4 bases, and 7 bases had no gene match. CDR3 length: 16 amino acids. The full variable domain, rest sourced from reference TRBV14 and TRBJ2-5, is EAGVTQFPSHSVIEKGQTVTLRCDPISGHDNLYWYRRVMGKEIKFLLHFVKESKQDESGMPNNRFLAERTGGTYSTLKVQPAELEDSGVYFCASSRPGLAGRETQYFGPGTRLLVL.

This sequence joins TRBV29-1 and TRBJ1-1, with TRBD1 as a possible D gene (5 bases). Germline V gene data show CDR1 as SQVTM and CDR2 as ANQGSEA. The CDR3 is made up of 14 amino acids. Trimming left V 7 bases short and J 5 bases short, with 20 bases between. The CDR3 coding sequence is TGCAGCGCCCTTAGGGGATCTAAGGGGACTGAAGCTTTCTTT. It codes for CSALRGSKGTEAFF. The variable domain in full, with the rest retrieved from reference TRBV29-1 and TRBJ1-1, is SAVISQKPSRDICQRGTSLTIQCQVDSQVTMMFWYRQQPGQSLTLIATANQGSEATYESGFVIDKFPISRPNLTFSTLTVSNMSPEDSSIYLCSALRGSKGTEAFFGQGTRLTVV.

The chain employs TRBV5-8 and TRBJ2-5; 10 bases agree with TRBD2. The CDR3 is 16 residues long. Per germline, CDR1 SGHTS and CDR2 YDEGEE. After removal of 6 bases from V and 4 bases from J, the junction contained 12 bases not matched to a gene. The CDR3 DNA reads TGTGCCAGCACCTTAAGCGGGAGGGCCAGGAGAGAGACCCAGTACTTC. Protein: CASTLSGRARRETQYF.

This clonotype turned up a few times. This sequence joins TRBV7-8 and TRBJ2-7; TRBD2 matches 8 bases. The ends lost 1 base at V and 2 bases at J; junction bases unmatched: 4. The length of the CDR3 is 15 residues. In germline, CDR1 is SGHVS, CDR2 FQNEAQ. The CDR3 sequence is CASSLGGLGAYEQYF. CDR3 DNA: TGTGCCAGCAGCTTAGGGGGACTAGGGGCCTACGAGCAGTACTTC.

The J gene is TRBJ1-5, the V gene TRBV7-8; 7 bases line up with TRBD1. The CDR3 is 16 residues long. V lost 0 bases, J lost 5 bases, and 7 bases stayed unmatched. CDR1 SGHVS and CDR2 FQNEAQ come from the germline V gene. CDR3 protein: CASSLAGRGLYQPQHF. The CDR3 bases are TGTGCCAGCAGCTTAGCGGGAAGGGGGCTGTATCAGCCCCAGCATTTT. The variable domain in full, completed from reference TRBV7-8 and TRBJ1-5, reads GAGVSQSPRYKVAKRGQDVALRCDPISGHVSLFWYQQALGQGPEFLTYFQNEAQLDKSGLPSDRFFAERPEGSVSTLKIQRTQQEDSAVYLCASSLAGRGLYQPQHFGDGTRLSIL.

In this sample, this clonotype turned up a few times. J is TRBJ2-7 and V is TRBV29-1, with 9 bases identical to TRBD1. The V segment lost 8 bases and the J segment 3 bases; nucleotides outside the gene matches: 8. The CDR3 totals 13 residues. Germline loops: CDR1 SQVTM, CDR2 ANQGSEA. The CDR3 is CSITGTGSYEQYF. DNA of the CDR3: TGCAGCATCACCGGGACAGGGAGCTACGAGCAGTACTTC.

The chain couples TRBV9 to TRBJ1-2; 9 bases fit TRBD1. V lost 3 bases and J lost 4; bases outside the gene matches: 4. Germline CDR1 and CDR2: SGDLS and YYNGEE. The CDR3 has 14 residues. The CDR3 reads CASSEGTGPYGYTF. CDR3 DNA: TGTGCCAGCAGCGAGGGGACAGGGCCCTATGGCTACACCTTC.

J is TRBJ2-1 and V is TRBV10-3; the D is unclear. The germline V gene encodes CDR1 ENHRY and CDR2 SYGVKD. The CDR3 length is 14 residues. V was shortened by 9 bases and J by 0 bases, with 12 bases between the two germline ends. The DNA for the CDR3 is TGTGCCATTCTACAATCCGTCTCCTACAATGAGCAGTTCTTC. It is translated as CAILQSVSYNEQFF.

V usage is TRBV16 and J usage is TRBJ2-1; D may match TRBD1 or TRBD2 (5 bases each). Trimming cost V 0 bases and J 5 bases, with 23 bases left between them. Looked up from germline, CDR1 is KGHSY and CDR2 is FQNENV. The CDR3 sequence is 19 residues long. As DNA, the CDR3 is TGTGCCAGCAGCCAATCCCGAGGGGCTAGAACGACTCTAAACAATGAGCAGTTCTTC. This sequence encodes CASSQSRGARTTLNNEQFF.

The chain uses TRBV12-3 or TRBV12-4 and TRBJ1-3, with D unclear. Trimming took off 3 bases at V and 6 bases at J, with 9 bases between the two ends. This CDR3 has 13 amino acids. The CDR3 sequence: CASSFNGQNTIYF. The CDR3 region has the DNA TGTGCCAGCAGTTTTAACGGGCAAAACACCATATATTTT.

The rearrangement links TRBV6-5 to TRBJ1-6, with 8 nucleotides matching TRBD1. Per germline, CDR1 MNHEY and CDR2 SVGAGI. V shed 5 bases, J shed 5 bases, and the junction held 5 bases outside the gene matches. The CDR3 runs to 15 residues. The CDR3 DNA is TGTGCCAGCAGTCGGAGACAGGGGCATAATTCACCCCTCCACTTT. Residues: CASSRRQGHNSPLHF.

This clonotype has more than one count but fewer than ten. The rearrangement links TRBV7-2 to TRBJ2-5; D remains ambiguous. This CDR3 has 11 residues. From germline, CDR1 is SGHTA and CDR2 FQGNSA. Trimming shortened V by 3 bases and J by 4 bases, and 3 bases separated the two germline ends. Written as DNA, the CDR3 is TGTGCCAGCAGCTTTGTAGAGACCCAGTACTTC. Protein product: CASSFVETQYF.

This clonotype was counted a few times. The rearrangement links TRBV18 to TRBJ1-2; D is possibly TRBD1 (5 bases). Trimming cost V 3 bases and J 8 bases, with 10 bases left between them. The CDR3 sequence is 12 residues long. The germline V gene has CDR1 KGHSH and CDR2 LQKENI. The CDR3 nucleotides are TGTGCCAGCTCACCGCTGGGGGACGGCTACACCTTC. It codes for CASSPLGDGYTF.